The 21 T cell receptor beta chains in this list originate from one sample, sequenced in a study of T cell repertoires in cytomegalovirus infection. TCRdb reanalysed the reads using MiXCR and keeps one entry per CDR3 protein. The repertoire consists of some 440,000 distinct CDR3 sequences, with 31% occurring once and the leading ten covering about 13%. Material: PBMCs. These receptors were obtained from a human donor in good health (CMV status not recorded). Some clones in this sample may be carry-over from other donors' samples.

This clonotype has just a few counts. The chain employs TRBV7-9 and TRBJ1-1; 8 bases are a match to TRBD1. Germline loops: CDR1 SEHNR, CDR2 FQNEAQ (reference sequence). This CDR3 region has 14 residues. With V trimmed by 5 bases and J by 3 bases, 5 bases remained unmatched. This CDR3 reads CASSSGQGHTEAFF. Written as DNA, the CDR3 is TGTGCCAGCAGCAGCGGACAGGGTCACACTGAAGCTTTCTTT.

A note on this clonotype: One end of the junction varies from germline; a read error may be responsible. V gene TRBV7-7 combines with J gene TRBJ2-2; a weak D match, TRBD2 (7 bases). CDR1 and CDR2 (germline): SSHAT, FNYEAQ (reference sequence). This CDR3 region has 16 residues. The CDR3 sequence: CASSPGAGVNTGELFF. DNA of the CDR3: TGTGCTAGCAGCCCGGGGGCGGGGGTAAACACCGGGGAGCTGTTTTTT.

In the case of this clonotype: One base away lies a much larger clone, so this may be a sequencing read error. The rearrangement uses TRBV11-2 and TRBJ1-6; D gene unclear. V lost 5 bases to trimming and J lost 6 bases, with 20 bases between them. CDR1 and CDR2 (germline): SGHAT, FQNNGV. The CDR3 has 17 residues. CDR3 region: CASSHLPSVQTNSPLHF. The CDR3 DNA reads as TGTGCCAGCAGCCACCTACCTTCGGTACAGACTAATTCACCCCTCCACTTT.

The gene calls are TRBV12-3 or TRBV12-4 and TRBJ2-7; D assignment may be TRBD1 or TRBD2 (5 bases each). The CDR3 covers 18 residues. Trimming took 3 bases from V and 2 from J, leaving 23 bases between them. The CDR3 is CASSFESWFRDPTYEQYF. CDR3 nucleotide sequence: TGTGCCAGCAGTTTTGAGTCTTGGTTCAGGGACCCTACCTACGAGCAGTACTTC.

This clonotype was picked up many times. The rearrangement joins TRBV19 to TRBJ1-2, with D possibly matching TRBD1 (6 bases). Germline values: CDR1 LNHDA, CDR2 SQIVND (reference sequence). The ends were cut back, 7 bases at V and 0 bases at J, with 15 bases in the middle. The CDR3 consists of 15 residues. The CDR3 loop is CASTSLGGANYGYTF. The CDR3 DNA sequence: TGTGCCAGTACTTCTCTAGGGGGAGCTAACTATGGCTACACCTTC.

This clonotype was seen only a few times. This rearrangement joins TRBV28 to TRBJ1-2, with 10 bases that match TRBD1. Germline V gives CDR1 MDHEN, CDR2 SYDVKM. Trimming removed 1 base from V and 4 bases from J; junction bases left unmatched: 12. This CDR3 has 18 amino acids. CDR3 sequence reads: CASSLSSGTGALTYGYTF. The CDR3 bases are TGTGCCAGCAGTTTATCAAGTGGGACAGGGGCCCTAACCTATGGCTACACCTTC.

The CDR3 nucleotides are TGTGCCAGCAGCTTAGCCCGGCAGGTCCTGGGGGCCCAGTACTTC. This encodes CASSLARQVLGAQYF. This chain joins TRBV7-6 and TRBJ2-5; D possibly uses TRBD1 or TRBD2 (5 bases each). CDR3 size: 15 residues. Trimming left V 0 bases short and J 9 bases short, with 17 bases between. Germline-derived CDR1 and CDR2 are SGHVS and FNYEAQ.

This clonotype came up a few times. The chain is built from TRBV6-5 and TRBJ2-7; the D gene is possibly TRBD1 (6 bases). V gave up 0 bases and J gave up 2 bases, with 14 bases separating them. CDR3 length: 16 residues. Germline V gene sequence: CDR1 MNHEY, CDR2 SVGAGI. The CDR3: CASSYSNRATAYEQYF. The CDR3 DNA is TGTGCCAGCAGTTACTCGAACAGGGCTACGGCCTACGAGCAGTACTTC.

The CDR3 here is CASSQDPRRGNEQFF. The CDR3 nucleotides read TGTGCCAGCAGCCAAGACCCTCGGCGGGGGAATGAGCAGTTCTTC. The chain is built from TRBV14 and TRBJ2-1, with TRBD2 matching over 7 bases. The V segment lost 0 bases and the J segment 7 bases; nucleotides outside the gene matches: 6. Germline lookup yields CDR1 SGHDN and CDR2 FVKESK. This CDR3 spans 15 amino acids.

This clonotype was counted at least ten times. The chain joins TRBV7-2 to TRBJ1-6, with a weak D call TRBD1 (5 bases). The CDR3 extends over 19 amino acids. CDR1 is SGHTA and CDR2 is FQGNSA in the germline V gene. V was shortened by 1 base and J by 1 base, with 17 bases between the two germline ends. CDR3 sequence: CASSLGQLGGRSYNSPLHF. Here the CDR3 DNA reads TGTGCCAGCAGCTTAGGACAGTTGGGAGGGAGATCCTATAATTCACCCCTCCACTTT.

V is TRBV11-1 and J is TRBJ2-7, with D hard to call. Deletions cut 4 bases from V and 6 bases from J, with 16 bases between. This CDR3 is 14 amino acids long. Germline V gives CDR1 SGHAT, CDR2 FQDESV (reference sequence). DNA of the CDR3: TGTGCCAGCAGCTGGCAAGGAAAGCACGCCGAGCAGTACTTC. This sequence encodes CASSWQGKHAEQYF.

The rearrangement links TRBV14 to TRBJ2-1; D ambiguous. Germline V lookup: CDR1 SGHDN, CDR2 FVKESK. V lost 1 base to trimming and J lost 7 bases, with 11 bases between them. The CDR3 totals 14 residues. Here the CDR3 DNA reads TGTGCCAGCAGCCAAGCCCACCTCCAGAATGAGCAGTTCTTC. It yields the protein CASSQAHLQNEQFF.

About this clonotype itself: The germline gene is not matched at one end of the junction; a read error may be the cause. This chain uses TRBV7-6 with TRBJ1-6; D uncertain. The CDR3 length is 15 residues. Germline V CDR1 and CDR2: SGHVS, FNYEAQ. The CDR3, as DNA: TGTGCCAGCAGCTTAGAAGTATCCCGTAATTCAACCCTCCACTTT. It codes for CASSLEVSRNSTLHF.

The sample holds many counts of this clonotype. The rearrangement uses TRBV12-3 or TRBV12-4 and TRBJ1-5; D possibly corresponds to TRBD1 (5 bases). The V and J ends lost 7 bases and 4 bases respectively, with 14 bases between them. The CDR3 length is 14 residues. CDR3 coding DNA: TGTGCCAGCACCACCACCGACAGAAATCAGCCCCAGCATTTT. Translating gives CASTTTDRNQPQHF.

The chain has TRBV6-5 and TRBJ2-7, with TRBD2 matching 9 bases. The V and J ends lost 6 bases and 3 bases, in that order; junction bases with no gene match: 6. The CDR3 is 14 amino acids. Germline CDR1 is MNHEY and CDR2 is SVGAGI. CDR3 DNA: TGTGCCAGCAGCCTTAGCGGGGGACTCTACGAGCAGTACTTC. Translating it yields CASSLSGGLYEQYF.

This clonotype was detected only a few times. The chain uses TRBV28 and TRBJ1-1; tentative D call: TRBD1 (5 bases). V dropped 3 bases and J dropped 4 bases, with 12 bases sitting between them. The CDR3 spans 14 residues. Germline CDR1 and CDR2: MDHEN and SYDVKM. The CDR3 sequence: CASSLFRGTTEAFF. The CDR3 DNA follows: TGTGCCAGCAGTTTGTTCCGGGGGACCACTGAAGCTTTCTTT.

In this sample, this clonotype turned up a few times. The rearrangement links TRBV7-2 to TRBJ1-2; maybe TRBD1 (6 bases). Germline values: CDR1 SGHTA, CDR2 FQGNSA. Trimming removed 0 bases from V and 3 bases from J, with 17 bases in between. CDR3 size: 17 residues. CDR3 amino acids: CASSLALTGQGYYGYTF. CDR3 nucleotide sequence: TGTGCCAGCAGCTTAGCCTTGACAGGCCAAGGCTACTATGGCTACACCTTC.

J is TRBJ2-1 and V is TRBV4-2; D gene uncertain. The germline V and J ends were trimmed by 0 bases and 10 bases, with 10 bases remaining between them. Germline lookup yields CDR1 LGHNA and CDR2 YNFKEQ. The CDR3 has 13 amino acids. In DNA form, the CDR3 reads TGTGCCAGCAGCCAAGATCTCGGATGGGAGCAGTTCTTC. It translates to CASSQDLGWEQFF.

This chain joins TRBV2 and TRBJ2-2, with 11 bases that match TRBD1. The CDR3 spans 15 residues. Trimming took 6 bases from V and 7 from J; bases not matched to a gene: 7. CDR1 is SNHLY, CDR2 FYNNEI, per germline. In DNA, the CDR3 is TGTGCCAGCAGCCCCGGACAGGGGGCGAGCGGGGAGCTGTTTTTT. Protein: CASSPGQGASGELFF.

The J gene is TRBJ1-5, the V gene TRBV2; weak D call: TRBD1 (6 bases). Germline CDR1 is SNHLY and CDR2 is FYNNEI. V lost 6 bases and J 8 bases, leaving 11 bases between the germline ends. The CDR3 is 12 residues long. The CDR3 loop is CASSRGGKPQHF. The CDR3 DNA reads as TGTGCCAGCAGCAGGGGAGGGAAGCCCCAGCATTTT.

The chain is built from TRBV5-6 and TRBJ1-1; D not resolved. The V end was cut by 1 base, the J end by 7 bases, with 11 bases between. The CDR3 sequence is 13 residues long. CDR1 and CDR2 (germline): SGHDT, YYEEEE. DNA of the CDR3: TGTGCCAGCAGCTTGTATCATTTTAGTGAAGCTTTCTTT. Protein product: CASSLYHFSEAFF.